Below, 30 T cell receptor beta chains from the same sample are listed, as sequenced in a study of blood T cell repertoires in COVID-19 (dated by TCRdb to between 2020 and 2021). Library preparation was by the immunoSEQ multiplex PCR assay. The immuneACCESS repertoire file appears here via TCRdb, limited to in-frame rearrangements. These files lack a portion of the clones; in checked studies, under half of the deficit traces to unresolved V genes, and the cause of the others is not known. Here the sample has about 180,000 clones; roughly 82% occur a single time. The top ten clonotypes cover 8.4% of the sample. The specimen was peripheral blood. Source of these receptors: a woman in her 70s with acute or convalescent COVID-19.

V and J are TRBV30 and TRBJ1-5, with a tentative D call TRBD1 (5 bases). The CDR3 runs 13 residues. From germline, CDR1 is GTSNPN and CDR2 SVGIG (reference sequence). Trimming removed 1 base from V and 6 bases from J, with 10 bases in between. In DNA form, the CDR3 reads TGTGCCTGGAGTGCCGGGGGAGGTCAGCCCCAGCATTTT. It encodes CAWSAGGGQPQHF.

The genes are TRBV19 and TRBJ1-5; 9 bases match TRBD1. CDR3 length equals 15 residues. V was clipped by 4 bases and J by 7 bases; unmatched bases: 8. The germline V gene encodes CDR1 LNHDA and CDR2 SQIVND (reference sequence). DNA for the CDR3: TGTGCCAGTAGTACAGGGACAGGGAGACAACAGCCCCAGCATTTT. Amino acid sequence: CASSTGTGRQQPQHF.

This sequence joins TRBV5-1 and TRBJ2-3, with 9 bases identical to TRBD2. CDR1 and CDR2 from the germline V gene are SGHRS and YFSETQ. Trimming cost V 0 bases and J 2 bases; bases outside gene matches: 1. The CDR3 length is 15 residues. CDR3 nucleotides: TGCGCCAGCAGCTTGGGCGGGGGGGCCACAGATACGCAGTATTTT. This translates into CASSLGGGATDTQYF.

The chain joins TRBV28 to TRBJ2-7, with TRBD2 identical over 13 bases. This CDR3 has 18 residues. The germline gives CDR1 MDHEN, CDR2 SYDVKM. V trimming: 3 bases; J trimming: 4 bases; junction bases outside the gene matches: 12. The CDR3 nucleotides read TGTGCCAGCAGTTTTCCCCGGACTAGCGGGAGACCCTTTTACGAGCAGTACTTC. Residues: CASSFPRTSGRPFYEQYF.

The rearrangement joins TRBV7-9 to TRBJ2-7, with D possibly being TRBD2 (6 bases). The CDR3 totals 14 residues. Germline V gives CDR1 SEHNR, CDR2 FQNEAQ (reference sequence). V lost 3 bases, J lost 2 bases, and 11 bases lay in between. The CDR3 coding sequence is TGTGCCAGCAGCTTGCGGGAAGGCACCTACGAGCAGTACTTC. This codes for CASSLREGTYEQYF.

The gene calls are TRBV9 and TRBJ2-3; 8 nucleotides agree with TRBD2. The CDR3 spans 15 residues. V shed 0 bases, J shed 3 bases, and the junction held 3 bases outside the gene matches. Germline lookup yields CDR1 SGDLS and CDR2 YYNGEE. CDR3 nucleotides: TGTGCCAGCAGCGTAGAGGTAGCGGGGACAGATACGCAGTATTTT. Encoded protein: CASSVEVAGTDTQYF.

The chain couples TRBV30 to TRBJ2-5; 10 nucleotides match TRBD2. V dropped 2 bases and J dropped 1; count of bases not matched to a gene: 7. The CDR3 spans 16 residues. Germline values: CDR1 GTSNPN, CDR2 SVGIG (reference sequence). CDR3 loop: CAWSLGSGGFQETQYF. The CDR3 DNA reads TGTGCCTGGAGTTTAGGTAGCGGGGGGTTCCAAGAGACCCAGTACTTC.

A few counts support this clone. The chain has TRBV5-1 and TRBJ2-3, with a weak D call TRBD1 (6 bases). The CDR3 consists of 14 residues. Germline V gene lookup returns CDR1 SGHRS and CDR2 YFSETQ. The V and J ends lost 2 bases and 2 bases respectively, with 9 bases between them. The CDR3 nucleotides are TGCGCCAGCAGCTTTCAGGGGTACACAGATACGCAGTATTTT. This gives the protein CASSFQGYTDTQYF. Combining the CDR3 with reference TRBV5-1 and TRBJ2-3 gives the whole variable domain KAGVTQTPRYLIKTRGQQVTLSCSPISGHRSVSWYQQTPGQGLQFLFEYFSETQRNKGNFPGRFSGRQFSNSRSEMNVSTLELGDSALYLCASSFQGYTDTQYFGPGTRLTVL.

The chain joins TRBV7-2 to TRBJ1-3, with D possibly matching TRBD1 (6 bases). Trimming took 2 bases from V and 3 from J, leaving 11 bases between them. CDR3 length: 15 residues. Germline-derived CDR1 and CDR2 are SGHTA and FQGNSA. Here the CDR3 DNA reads TGTGCCAGCAGCTTATCCGACAGGAGTGGAAACACCATATATTTT. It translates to CASSLSDRSGNTIYF.

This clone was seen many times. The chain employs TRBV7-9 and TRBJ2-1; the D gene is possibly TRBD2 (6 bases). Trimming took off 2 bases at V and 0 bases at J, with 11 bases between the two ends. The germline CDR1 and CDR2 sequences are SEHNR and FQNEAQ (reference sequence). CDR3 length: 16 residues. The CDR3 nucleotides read TGTGCCAGCAGCTTATTGATCGGGGGCTCCTACAATGAGCAGTTCTTC. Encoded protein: CASSLLIGGSYNEQFF.

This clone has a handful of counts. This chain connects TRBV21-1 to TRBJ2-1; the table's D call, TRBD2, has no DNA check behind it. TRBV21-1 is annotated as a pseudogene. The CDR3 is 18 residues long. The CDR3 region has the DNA TGTGCCAGCAGCAAAGAAAGGAGTCACTTTAGCTCCTACAATGAGCAGTTCTTC. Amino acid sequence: CASSKERSHFSSYNEQFF.

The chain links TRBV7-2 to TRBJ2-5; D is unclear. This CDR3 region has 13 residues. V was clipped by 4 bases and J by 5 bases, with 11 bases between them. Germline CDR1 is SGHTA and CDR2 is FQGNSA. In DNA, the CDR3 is TGTGCCAGCAGCTCCGAATACGGGGAGACCCAGTACTTC. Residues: CASSSEYGETQYF.

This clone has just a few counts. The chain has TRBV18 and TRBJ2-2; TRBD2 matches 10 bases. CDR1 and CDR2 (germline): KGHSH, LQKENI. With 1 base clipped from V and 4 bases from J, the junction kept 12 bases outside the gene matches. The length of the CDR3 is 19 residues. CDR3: CASSPQRSGGAAVTGELFF. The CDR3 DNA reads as TGTGCCAGCTCACCACAGAGGAGCGGGGGGGCCGCGGTCACCGGGGAGCTGTTTTTT.

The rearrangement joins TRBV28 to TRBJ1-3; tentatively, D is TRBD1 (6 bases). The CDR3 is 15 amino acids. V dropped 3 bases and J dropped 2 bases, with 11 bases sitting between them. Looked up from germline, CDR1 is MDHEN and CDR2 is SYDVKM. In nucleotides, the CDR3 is TGTGCCAGCAGTTTCGAAGGGGGACCTGGAAACACCATATATTTT. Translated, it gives CASSFEGGPGNTIYF.

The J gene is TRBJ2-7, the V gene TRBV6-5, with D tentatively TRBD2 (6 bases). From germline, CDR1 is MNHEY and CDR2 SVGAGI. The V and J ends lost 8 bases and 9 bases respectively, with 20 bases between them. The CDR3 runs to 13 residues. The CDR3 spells CASGTGVIGGQYF. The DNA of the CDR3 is TGTGCCAGCGGGACTGGGGTAATCGGAGGGCAGTACTTC.

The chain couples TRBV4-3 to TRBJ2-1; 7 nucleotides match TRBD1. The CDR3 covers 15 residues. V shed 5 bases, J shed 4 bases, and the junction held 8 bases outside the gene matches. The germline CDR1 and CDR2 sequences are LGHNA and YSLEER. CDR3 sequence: CASSSRQGFYNEQFF. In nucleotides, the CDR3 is TGCGCCAGCAGCTCCCGACAGGGTTTTTACAATGAGCAGTTCTTC.

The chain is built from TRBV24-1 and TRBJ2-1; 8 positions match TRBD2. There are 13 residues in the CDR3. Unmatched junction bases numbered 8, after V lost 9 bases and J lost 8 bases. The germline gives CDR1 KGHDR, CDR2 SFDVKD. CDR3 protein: CATSLAGGHEQFF. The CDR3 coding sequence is TGTGCCACCTCGTTGGCGGGAGGCCATGAGCAGTTCTTC.

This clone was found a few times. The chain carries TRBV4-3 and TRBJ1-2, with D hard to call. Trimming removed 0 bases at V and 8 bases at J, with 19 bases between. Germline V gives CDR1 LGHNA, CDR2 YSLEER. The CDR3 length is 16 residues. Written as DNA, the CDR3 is TGCGCCAGCAGCCAAGAGGTAGCCGGCGGCTATTGGGGCTACACCTTC. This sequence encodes CASSQEVAGGYWGYTF.

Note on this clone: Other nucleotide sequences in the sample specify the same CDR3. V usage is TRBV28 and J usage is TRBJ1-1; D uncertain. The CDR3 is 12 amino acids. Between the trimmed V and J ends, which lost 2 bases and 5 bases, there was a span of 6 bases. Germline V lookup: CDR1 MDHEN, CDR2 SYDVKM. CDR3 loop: CASSLTGTEAFF. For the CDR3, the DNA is TGTGCCAGCAGTTTAACGGGGACTGAAGCTTTCTTT.

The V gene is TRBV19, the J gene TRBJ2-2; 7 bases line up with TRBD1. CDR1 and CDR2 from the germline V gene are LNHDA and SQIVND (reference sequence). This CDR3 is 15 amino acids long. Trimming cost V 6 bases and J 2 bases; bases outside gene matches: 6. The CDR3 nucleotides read TGTGCCAGTAGCCCAGGACAGGTTAACACCGGGGAGCTGTTTTTT. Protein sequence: CASSPGQVNTGELFF.

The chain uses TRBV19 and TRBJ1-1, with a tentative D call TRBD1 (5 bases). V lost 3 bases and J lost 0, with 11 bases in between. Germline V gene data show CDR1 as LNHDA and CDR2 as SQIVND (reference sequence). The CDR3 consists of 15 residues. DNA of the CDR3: TGTGCCAGTAGTATTCCAGGGAGGATGAACACTGAAGCTTTCTTT. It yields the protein CASSIPGRMNTEAFF. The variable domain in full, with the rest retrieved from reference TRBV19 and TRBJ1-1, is DGGITQSPKYLFRKEGQNVTLSCEQNLNHDAMYWYRQDPGQGLRLIYYSQIVNDFQKGDIAEGYSVSREKKESFPLTVTSAQKNPTAFYLCASSIPGRMNTEAFFGQGTRLTVV.

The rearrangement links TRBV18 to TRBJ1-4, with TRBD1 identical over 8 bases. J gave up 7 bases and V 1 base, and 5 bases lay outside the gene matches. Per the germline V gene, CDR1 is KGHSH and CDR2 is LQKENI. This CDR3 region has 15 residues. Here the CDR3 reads CASSPRAGGGEKLFF. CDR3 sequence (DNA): TGTGCCAGCTCACCACGAGCAGGGGGCGGTGAAAAACTGTTTTTT. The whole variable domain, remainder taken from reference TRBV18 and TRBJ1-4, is NAGVMQNPRHLVRRRGQEARLRCSPMKGHSHVYWYRQLPEEGLKFMVYLQKENIIDESGMPKERFSAEFPKEGPSILRIQQVVRGDSAAYFCASSPRAGGGEKLFFGSGTQLSVL.

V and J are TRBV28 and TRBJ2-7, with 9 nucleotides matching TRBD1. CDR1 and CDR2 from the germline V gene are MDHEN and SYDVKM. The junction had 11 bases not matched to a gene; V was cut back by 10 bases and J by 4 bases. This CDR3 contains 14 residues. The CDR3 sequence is CATKTGGQRYEQYF. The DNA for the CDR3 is TGTGCCACCAAGACAGGGGGTCAGAGGTACGAGCAGTACTTC.

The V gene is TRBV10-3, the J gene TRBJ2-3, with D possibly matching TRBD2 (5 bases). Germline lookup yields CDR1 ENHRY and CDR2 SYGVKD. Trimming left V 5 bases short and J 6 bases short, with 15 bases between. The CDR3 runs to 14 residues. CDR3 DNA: TGTGCCATCAGTCGGACTCCTACTGCGGATACGCAGTATTTT. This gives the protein CAISRTPTADTQYF.

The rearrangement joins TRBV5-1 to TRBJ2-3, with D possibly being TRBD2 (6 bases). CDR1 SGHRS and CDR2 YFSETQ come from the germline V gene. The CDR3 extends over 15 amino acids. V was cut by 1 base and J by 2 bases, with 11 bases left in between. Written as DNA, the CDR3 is TGCGCCAGCAGCTTGTTCCCGGGACTCACAGATACGCAGTATTTT. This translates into CASSLFPGLTDTQYF.

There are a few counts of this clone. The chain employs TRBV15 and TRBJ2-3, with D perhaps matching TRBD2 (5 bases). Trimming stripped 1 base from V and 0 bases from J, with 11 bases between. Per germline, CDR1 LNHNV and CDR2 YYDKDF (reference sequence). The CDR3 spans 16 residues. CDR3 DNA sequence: TGTGCCACCAGCAGAGGGGAGCATTCTAGCACAGATACGCAGTATTTT. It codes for CATSRGEHSSTDTQYF.

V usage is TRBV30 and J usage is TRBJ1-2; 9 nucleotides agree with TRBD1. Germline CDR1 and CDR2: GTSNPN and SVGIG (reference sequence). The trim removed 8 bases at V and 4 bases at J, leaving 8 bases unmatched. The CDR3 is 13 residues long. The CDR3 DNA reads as TGTGCCGCTAACAGGGGGCTGGGCTATGGCTACACCTTC. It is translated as CAANRGLGYGYTF.

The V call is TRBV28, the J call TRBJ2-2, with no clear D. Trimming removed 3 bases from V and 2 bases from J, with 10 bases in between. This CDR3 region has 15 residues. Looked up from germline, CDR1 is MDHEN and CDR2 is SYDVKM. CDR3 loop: CASSLSRLNTGELFF. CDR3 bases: TGTGCCAGCAGTTTGTCACGACTTAACACCGGGGAGCTGTTTTTT.

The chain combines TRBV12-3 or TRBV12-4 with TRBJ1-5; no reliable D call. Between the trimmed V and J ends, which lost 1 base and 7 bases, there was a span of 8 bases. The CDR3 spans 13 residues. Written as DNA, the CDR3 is TGTGCCAGCAGTTTAGGTCGGAGACAGCCCCAGCATTTT. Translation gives CASSLGRRQPQHF.

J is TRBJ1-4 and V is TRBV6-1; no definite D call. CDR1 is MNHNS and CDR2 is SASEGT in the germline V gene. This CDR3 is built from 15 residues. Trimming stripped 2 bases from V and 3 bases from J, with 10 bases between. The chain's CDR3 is CASSEWPGSNEKLFF. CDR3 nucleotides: TGTGCCAGCAGTGAATGGCCAGGCTCTAATGAAAAACTGTTTTTT.